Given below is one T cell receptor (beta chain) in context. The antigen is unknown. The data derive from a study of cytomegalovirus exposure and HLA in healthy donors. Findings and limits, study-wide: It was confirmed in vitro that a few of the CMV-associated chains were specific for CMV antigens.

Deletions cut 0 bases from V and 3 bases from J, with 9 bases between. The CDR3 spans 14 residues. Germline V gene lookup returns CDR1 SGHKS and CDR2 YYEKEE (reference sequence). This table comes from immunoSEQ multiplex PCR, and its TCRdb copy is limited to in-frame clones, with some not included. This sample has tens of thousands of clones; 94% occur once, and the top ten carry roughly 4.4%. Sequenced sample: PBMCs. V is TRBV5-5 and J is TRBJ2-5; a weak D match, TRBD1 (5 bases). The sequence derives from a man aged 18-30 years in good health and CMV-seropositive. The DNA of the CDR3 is TGTGCCAGCAGCTTGGTAGGGGTTGAAGAGACCCAGTACTTC. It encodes CASSLVGVEETQYF.